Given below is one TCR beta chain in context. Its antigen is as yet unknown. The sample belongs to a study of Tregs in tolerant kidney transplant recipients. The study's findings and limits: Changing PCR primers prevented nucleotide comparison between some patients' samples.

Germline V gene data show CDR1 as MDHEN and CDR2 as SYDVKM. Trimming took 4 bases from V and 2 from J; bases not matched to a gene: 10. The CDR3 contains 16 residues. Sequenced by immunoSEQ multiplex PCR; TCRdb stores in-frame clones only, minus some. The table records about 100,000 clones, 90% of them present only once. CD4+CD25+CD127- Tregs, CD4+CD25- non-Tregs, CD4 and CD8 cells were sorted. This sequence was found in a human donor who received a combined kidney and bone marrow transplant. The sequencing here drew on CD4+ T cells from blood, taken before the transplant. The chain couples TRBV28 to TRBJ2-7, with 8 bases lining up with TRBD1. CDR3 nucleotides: TGTGCCAGCAGTTCCTCTTCCGGGACAGGAACCTACGAGCAGTACTTC. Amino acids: CASSSSSGTGTYEQYF.